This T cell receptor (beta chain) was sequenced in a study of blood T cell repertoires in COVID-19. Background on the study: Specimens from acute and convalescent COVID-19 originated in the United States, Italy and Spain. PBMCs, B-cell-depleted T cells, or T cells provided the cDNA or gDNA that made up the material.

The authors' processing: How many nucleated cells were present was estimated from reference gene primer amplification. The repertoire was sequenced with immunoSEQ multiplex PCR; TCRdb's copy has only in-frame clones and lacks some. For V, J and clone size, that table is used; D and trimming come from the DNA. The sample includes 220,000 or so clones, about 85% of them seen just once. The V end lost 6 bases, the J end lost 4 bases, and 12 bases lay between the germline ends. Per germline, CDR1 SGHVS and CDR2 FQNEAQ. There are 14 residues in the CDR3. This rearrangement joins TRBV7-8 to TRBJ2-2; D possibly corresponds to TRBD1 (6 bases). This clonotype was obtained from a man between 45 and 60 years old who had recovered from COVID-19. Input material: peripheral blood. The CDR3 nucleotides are TGTGCCAGCAGGTACAGGGAAGGCACCGGGGAGCTGTTTTTT. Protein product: CASRYREGTGELFF.